The clone carrying this T cell receptor beta chain was seen a single time. This entry comes from a study of blood T cell repertoires in COVID-19. Overall study: The United States, Italy and Spain provided the acute and convalescent COVID-19 samples. PBMCs, B-cell-depleted T cells, or T cells were the source of the cDNA or gDNA that made up the material.

Original processing methods: How many nucleated cells were present was estimated from reference gene primer amplification. The protocol was immunoSEQ multiplex PCR, while the TCRdb copy is restricted to in-frame clones and leaves out a portion. Clone size and V and J calls were adopted from that table, with D and trimming inferred from the DNA. The sample yields about 200,000 clones, more than 70% seen once. This CDR3 has 18 residues. Germline V lookup: CDR1 SGDLS, CDR2 YYNGEE. V lost 4 bases and J lost 1; bases outside the gene matches: 9. The gene calls are TRBV9 and TRBJ2-6; 9 bases agree with TRBD1. This receptor was obtained from a man aged 35 to 55 with active or convalescent COVID-19. Sequencing was carried out using peripheral blood. The CDR3 protein is CASSPRTGAPSGANVLTF. CDR3 bases: TGTGCCAGCAGCCCCCGGACAGGGGCGCCATCTGGGGCCAACGTCCTGACTTTC.